Each of the 32 T cell receptor beta chains below was sequenced from the same sample in a study of PD-L1 blockade in urothelial cancer. Time point denoted: pretreatment peripheral blood. Only in-frame clones appear in the TCRdb table, and some are missing; sequencing was by immunoSEQ multiplex PCR. This table holds 60,000 to 65,000 clones, 81% found once. The starting material was PBMCs, obtained around atezolizumab (anti-PD-L1) treatment. All receptors come from a man aged 70 or older with urothelial cancer.

This rearrangement joins TRBV19 to TRBJ2-5; 8 bases map to TRBD1. Germline V gene sequence: CDR1 LNHDA, CDR2 SQIVND (reference sequence). The V and J ends lost 6 bases and 4 bases, in that order; junction bases with no gene match: 4. The CDR3 consists of 13 residues. The DNA of the CDR3 is TGTGCCAGTAGCAGGACAGGGCGAGAGACCCAGTACTTC. It specifies CASSRTGRETQYF. The variable domain in full, completed from reference TRBV19 and TRBJ2-5, reads DGGITQSPKYLFRKEGQNVTLSCEQNLNHDAMYWYRQDPGQGLRLIYYSQIVNDFQKGDIAEGYSVSREKKESFPLTVTSAQKNPTAFYLCASSRTGRETQYFGPGTRLLVL.

The rearrangement links TRBV6-5 to TRBJ1-3; D perhaps matches TRBD1 (5 bases). Germline CDR1 and CDR2: MNHEY and SVGAGI. The CDR3 extends over 14 amino acids. Trimming pared 6 bases from V and 3 bases from J, leaving 12 bases between. The CDR3 DNA reads TGTGCCAGCAGCCGCCAAGGGGTTGGAAACACCATATATTTT. Residues: CASSRQGVGNTIYF.

This clone appeared once. The chain is built from TRBV13 and TRBJ2-1, with 12 positions matching TRBD2. The CDR3 loop spans 16 amino acids. The V and J ends lost 0 bases and 6 bases, in that order; junction bases with no gene match: 3. Germline CDR1 reads PRHDT; CDR2 reads FYEKMQ (reference sequence). In nucleotides, the CDR3 is TGTGCCAGCAGCTTAGGGACTAGCGGGAGTGTCAATGAGCAGTTCTTC. Its protein is CASSLGTSGSVNEQFF.

The rearrangement joins TRBV11-3 to TRBJ2-2; a possible D gene is TRBD2 (6 bases). CDR1 is SGHNT and CDR2 is YENEEA in the germline V gene. CDR3 size: 13 residues. The V end lost 5 bases, the J end lost 11 bases, and 15 bases lay between the germline ends. The CDR3 loop reads CASSREAGIELFF. CDR3 bases: TGTGCCAGCAGCCGGGAAGCGGGCATTGAGCTGTTTTTT.

V and J are TRBV27 and TRBJ2-7, with D tentatively TRBD2 (5 bases). With 6 bases removed from V and 0 bases from J, the gap between germline ends came to 15 bases. The CDR3 sequence is 15 residues long. Germline V CDR1 and CDR2: MNHEY, SMNVEV (reference sequence). CDR3 sequence (DNA): TGTGCCAGCAGGCCGGTGAGCGGACCCTCCTACGAGCAGTACTTC. Amino acid sequence: CASRPVSGPSYEQYF.

Only a few counts were recorded for this clone. The chain uses TRBV7-3 and TRBJ2-7; the D gene is possibly TRBD2 (5 bases). The V and J ends lost 0 bases and 2 bases respectively, with 11 bases between them. Germline V gene data show CDR1 as SGHTA and CDR2 as FQGTGA. CDR3 length: 15 amino acids. In nucleotides, the CDR3 is TGTGCCAGCAGCTTAACGGGAGACGGGGCCTACGAGCAGTACTTC. This encodes CASSLTGDGAYEQYF.

This sequence joins TRBV5-1 and TRBJ2-7, with D uncertain. The CDR3 length is 12 residues. The germline V gene has CDR1 SGHRS and CDR2 YFSETQ. With 3 bases removed from V and 0 bases from J, the gap between germline ends came to 4 bases. The CDR3 bases are TGCGCCAGCAGCTCTAACTCCTACGAGCAGTACTTC. Its protein is CASSSNSYEQYF.

A single count supports this clone. J is TRBJ2-1 and V is TRBV30; D is possibly TRBD1 (5 bases). CDR1 GTSNPN and CDR2 SVGIG come from the germline V gene (reference sequence). The CDR3 sequence is 15 residues long. Between the trimmed V and J ends, which lost 2 bases and 0 bases, there was a span of 11 bases. The CDR3 is CAWSRDDSSYNEQFF. For the CDR3, the DNA is TGTGCCTGGAGTCGAGACGACAGCTCCTACAATGAGCAGTTCTTC.

The sample holds a few counts of this clone. V is TRBV6-5 and J is TRBJ2-7, with 7 bases fitting TRBD2. V dropped 6 bases and J dropped 2; count of bases not matched to a gene: 4. The V gene's germline CDR1 is MNHEY and CDR2 SVGAGI. There are 13 residues in the CDR3. CDR3 sequence reads: CASRSGAPYEQYF. In DNA form, the CDR3 reads TGTGCCAGCAGGAGCGGGGCCCCCTACGAGCAGTACTTC.

The V and J genes are TRBV5-1 and TRBJ2-7, with 7 bases lining up with TRBD2. Germline V lookup: CDR1 SGHRS, CDR2 YFSETQ. CDR3 size: 18 residues. Trimming removed 4 bases from V and 2 bases from J; junction bases left unmatched: 18. The CDR3 here is CASSLERDSRRGAYEQYF. The CDR3 nucleotides read TGCGCCAGCAGCCTAGAGCGGGATTCGCGCCGTGGGGCCTACGAGCAGTACTTC. Based on the CDR3 plus reference TRBV5-1 and TRBJ2-7, the full variable domain is KAGVTQTPRYLIKTRGQQVTLSCSPISGHRSVSWYQQTPGQGLQFLFEYFSETQRNKGNFPGRFSGRQFSNSRSEMNVSTLELGDSALYLCASSLERDSRRGAYEQYFGPGTRLTVT.

The chain carries TRBV5-1 and TRBJ2-7, with D tentatively TRBD2 (6 bases). V lost 3 bases to trimming and J lost 4 bases, with 14 bases between them. CDR3 length equals 14 residues. The germline V gene has CDR1 SGHRS and CDR2 YFSETQ. CDR3 bases: TGCGCCAGCAGCTCCCAATCGGGACTTTACGAGCAGTACTTC. Amino acid sequence: CASSSQSGLYEQYF.

The chain links TRBV10-3 to TRBJ1-1, with TRBD1 matching 10 bases. Germline loops: CDR1 ENHRY, CDR2 SYGVKD. The CDR3 spans 14 residues. J gave up 3 bases and V 7 bases, and 5 bases lay outside the gene matches. CDR3 in amino acids: CAITQDRGHTEAFF. CDR3 sequence (DNA): TGTGCCATCACCCAAGACAGGGGGCACACTGAAGCTTTCTTT.

This clone has more than one count but fewer than ten. This rearrangement joins TRBV5-4 to TRBJ1-1, with 7 bases that match TRBD1. CDR1 and CDR2 (germline): SGHNT, YYREEE (reference sequence). CDR3 length: 16 amino acids. Germline trimming cut 4 bases from V and 1 base from J; bases unmatched to any gene: 10. The CDR3 DNA sequence: TGTGCCAGCAGCAGAAACTCACAGGGGCCGAACACTGAAGCTTTCTTT. This translates into CASSRNSQGPNTEAFF.

The chain recombines TRBV6-5 with TRBJ1-2; 10 positions match TRBD1. J was trimmed by 10 bases and V by 6 bases; bases with no gene match: 11. Germline loops: CDR1 MNHEY, CDR2 SVGAGI. The CDR3 covers 14 residues. The CDR3 loop is CASSFIRDRGHYTF. CDR3 DNA sequence: TGTGCCAGCAGCTTCATCCGGGACAGGGGACACTACACCTTC.

V is TRBV11-2 and J is TRBJ2-5, with TRBD1 as a possible D gene (7 bases). CDR1 and CDR2 from the germline V gene are SGHAT and FQNNGV. Trimming removed 1 base at V and 6 bases at J, with 12 bases between. There are 14 residues in the CDR3. The CDR3 reads CASSLGPGGQTQYF. CDR3 bases: TGTGCCAGCAGCTTAGGTCCAGGGGGGCAGACCCAGTACTTC. The full variable domain, in which reference TRBV11-2 and TRBJ2-5 provide the parts outside the CDR3, is EAGVAQSPRYKIIEKRQSVAFWCNPISGHATLYWYQQILGQGPKLLIQFQNNGVVDDSQLPKDRFSAERLKGVDSTLKIQPAKLEDSAVYLCASSLGPGGQTQYFGPGTRLLVL.

The rearrangement joins TRBV5-8 to TRBJ1-5, with 7 bases that match TRBD1. Germline V gene data show CDR1 as SGHTS and CDR2 as YDEGEE. This CDR3 comprises 15 residues. The V gene end was trimmed by 1 base and the J gene end by 5 bases; junction bases not matched to a gene: 6. CDR3 residues: CASSLRSQGDQPQHF. In DNA, the CDR3 is TGTGCCAGCAGCTTGAGGTCCCAGGGGGATCAGCCCCAGCATTTT.

The V call is TRBV30, the J call TRBJ2-3; D may be TRBD2 (6 bases). This CDR3 has 15 amino acids. V shed 0 bases and J shed 1 base, with 11 bases lying between them. Germline CDR1 and CDR2: GTSNPN and SVGIG (reference sequence). The CDR3 DNA follows: TGTGCCTGGAGTGTTGGAGGGGCGGGCACAGATACGCAGTATTTT. Translated: CAWSVGGAGTDTQYF.

The V call is TRBV30, the J call TRBJ1-2; TRBD1 matches at 7 bases. CDR3 length equals 13 residues. CDR1 and CDR2 from the germline V gene are GTSNPN and SVGIG (reference sequence). J was trimmed by 5 bases and V by 6 bases; bases with no gene match: 9. CDR3: CACPRQGSYGYTF. The CDR3 DNA is TGTGCCTGCCCCCGACAGGGATCTTATGGCTACACCTTC.

This chain uses TRBV11-2 with TRBJ2-7; D not certain. Germline CDR1 is SGHAT and CDR2 is FQNNGV. The V end lost 5 bases, the J end lost 4 bases, and 9 bases lay between the germline ends. The CDR3 has 12 amino acids. CDR3 sequence (DNA): TGTGCCAGCAGCCCCTCAGGATACGAGCAGTACTTC. It translates to CASSPSGYEQYF.

This clone was seen a single time. This chain uses TRBV28 with TRBJ2-3; 13 bases align to TRBD2. There are 16 residues in the CDR3. The V gene end was trimmed by 5 bases and the J gene end by 5 bases; junction bases not matched to a gene: 7. Germline CDR1 MDHEN, CDR2 SYDVKM. CDR3 residues: CASSLLAGGLGDTQYF. The CDR3 bases are TGTGCCAGCAGTCTACTAGCGGGAGGGTTGGGAGATACGCAGTATTTT.

The rearrangement joins TRBV5-4 to TRBJ2-1; 9 nucleotides align to TRBD1. The V gene's germline CDR1 is SGHNT and CDR2 YYREEE (reference sequence). The trim removed 4 bases at V and 1 base at J, leaving 3 bases unmatched. CDR3 size: 15 residues. The CDR3 bases are TGTGCCAGCAGCCCGACAGGGGGATCCTACAATGAGCAGTTCTTC. As protein: CASSPTGGSYNEQFF.

The chain uses TRBV30 and TRBJ1-1; weak D call: TRBD1 (6 bases). CDR1 is GTSNPN and CDR2 is SVGIG in the germline V gene (reference sequence). Trimming cost V 0 bases and J 1 base, with 12 bases left between them. This CDR3 comprises 15 residues. This chain's CDR3 is CAWSVGASWNTEAFF. CDR3 DNA: TGTGCCTGGAGTGTGGGGGCCAGCTGGAACACTGAAGCTTTCTTT.

The chain has TRBV19 and TRBJ2-1, with TRBD2 matching over 8 bases. In germline, CDR1 is LNHDA, CDR2 SQIVND (reference sequence). The V segment lost 3 bases and the J segment 8 bases; nucleotides outside the gene matches: 9. There are 15 residues in the CDR3. The CDR3 DNA is TGTGCCAGTAGTATTCCGGGACTAGGTAGTGATGAGCAGTTCTTC. As protein: CASSIPGLGSDEQFF.

The V gene is TRBV19, the J gene TRBJ2-1, with D possibly matching TRBD1 (5 bases). CDR3 size: 13 residues. Germline CDR1 is LNHDA and CDR2 is SQIVND (reference sequence). The V end lost 2 bases, the J end lost 7 bases, and 9 bases lay between the germline ends. Here the CDR3 reads CASSISRDNEQFF. The CDR3 DNA sequence: TGTGCCAGTAGTATAAGCAGGGATAATGAGCAGTTCTTC.

The chain joins TRBV7-6 to TRBJ1-5; 7 bases match TRBD1. The CDR3 contains 17 residues. Germline loops: CDR1 SGHVS, CDR2 FNYEAQ. The J segment lost 2 bases and the V segment lost 5 bases, leaving 12 bases of the junction unmatched. The DNA for the CDR3 is TGTGCCAGCAGCCCACAGACAGGGATTGATCGCAATCAGCCCCAGCATTTT. Amino acids: CASSPQTGIDRNQPQHF. The full variable domain, rest sourced from reference TRBV7-6 and TRBJ1-5, is GAGVSQSPRYKVTKRGQDVALRCDPISGHVSLYWYRQALGQGPEFLTYFNYEAQQDKSGLPNDRFSAERPEGSISTLTIQRTEQRDSAMYRCASSPQTGIDRNQPQHFGDGTRLSIL.

The chain carries TRBV10-3 and TRBJ1-2, with D possibly matching TRBD1 (6 bases). This CDR3 comprises 12 residues. The V end lost 4 bases, the J end lost 4 bases, and 7 bases lay between the germline ends. Germline V gives CDR1 ENHRY, CDR2 SYGVKD. Here the CDR3 DNA reads TGTGCCATCAGTGCGACAGGCTATGGCTACACCTTC. Its protein product is CAISATGYGYTF.

The V and J genes are TRBV10-1 and TRBJ2-7; D may be TRBD1 (5 bases). Trimming left V 2 bases short and J 2 bases short, with 7 bases between. The CDR3 runs 13 residues. Per the germline V gene, CDR1 is WNHNN and CDR2 is SYGVQD (reference sequence). CDR3 loop: CASSEDSTYEQYF. CDR3 in DNA: TGCGCCAGCAGTGAGGACAGTACCTACGAGCAGTACTTC.

The rearrangement uses TRBV4-2 and TRBJ1-2; 12 bases match TRBD1. The germline V gene has CDR1 LGHNA and CDR2 YNFKEQ. V dropped 4 bases and J dropped 8; count of bases not matched to a gene: 8. This CDR3 has 15 amino acids. The CDR3 region is CASSLTGQGAGGYTF. The CDR3 region has the DNA TGTGCCAGCAGCCTTACGGGACAGGGGGCTGGAGGCTACACCTTC.

The gene calls are TRBV10-2 and TRBJ2-7, with D possibly TRBD1 on 5 matching bases. V gave up 0 bases and J gave up 2 bases, with 8 bases separating them. There are 14 residues in the CDR3. The V gene's germline CDR1 is WSHSY and CDR2 SAAADI. CDR3 region: CASSESQVPYEQYF. Written as DNA, the CDR3 is TGCGCCAGCAGTGAGTCACAGGTACCCTACGAGCAGTACTTC.

The rearrangement links TRBV5-4 to TRBJ2-6, with a weak D call TRBD2 (5 bases). The V end lost 0 bases, the J end lost 1 base, and 17 bases lay between the germline ends. The germline V gene encodes CDR1 SGHNT and CDR2 YYREEE (reference sequence). This CDR3 is 19 amino acids long. CDR3 nucleotides: TGTGCCAGCAGCTTGGCCCCGGACTCCGGTTGGTCTGGGGCCAACGTCCTGACTTTC. Its protein product is CASSLAPDSGWSGANVLTF.

The chain joins TRBV19 to TRBJ2-1; TRBD2 matches at 12 bases. CDR3 size: 15 residues. Germline CDR1 and CDR2: LNHDA and SQIVND (reference sequence). J gave up 6 bases and V 5 bases, and 5 bases lay outside the gene matches. The CDR3 region is CASSSSGRALNEQFF. In nucleotides, the CDR3 is TGTGCCAGTAGTTCTAGCGGGAGGGCCCTCAATGAGCAGTTCTTC.

Remarks on this clone: One end of the junction is discordant with germline, which a read error may explain. The chain carries TRBV4-1 and TRBJ2-1; TRBD2 might be the D (5 bases). The CDR3 is 13 residues long. Germline assignment: CDR1 MGHRA and CDR2 YSYEKL. The CDR3 coding sequence is TGCGCCAGCAGCCAAGATCACGGGAATGTGCAGTTCTTC. Amino acid sequence: CASSQDHGNVQFF.